The 15 T cell receptor beta chains below come from one sample, sequenced in a study of cytomegalovirus exposure and HLA in healthy donors. It was with 60 Vbeta and 13 Jbeta primers that the PCR ran. Repertoires were generated with immunoSEQ multiplex PCR, while TCRdb's copy carries only in-frame clones and drops some. The table has 200,000 to 250,000 clones, 83% seen once. The specimen sequenced was PBMCs. These receptor sequences come from a girl between 10 and 17 years old in good health and CMV-seronegative.

In its sample, this clone was seen a few times. The chain has TRBV4-1 and TRBJ1-5; D is unresolved. This CDR3 is 13 amino acids long. The germline V gene encodes CDR1 MGHRA and CDR2 YSYEKL. Trimming removed 0 bases at V and 10 bases at J, with 10 bases between. In nucleotides, the CDR3 is TGCGCCAGCAGCCAAGAAGGTGCACTACCCCAGCATTTT. Translated, it gives CASSQEGALPQHF.

The rearrangement joins TRBV25-1 to TRBJ2-7; D not certain. V lost 5 bases and J 0 bases, leaving 14 bases between the germline ends. Germline V gives CDR1 MGHDK, CDR2 SYGVNS. The CDR3 contains 15 residues. The CDR3, as DNA: TGTGCCAGCAGTCTCATGCCTTCGGGCTCCTACGAGCAGTACTTC. Encoded protein: CASSLMPSGSYEQYF.

Turning to this clone: A junction boundary mismatches the germline segment, possibly from a read error. The CDR3 region is CSSSLAGAGQARGYGYTF. The DNA of the CDR3 is TGTTCCAGCAGTCTGGCTGGGGCAGGACAGGCAAGAGGCTATGGCTACACCTTC. The chain is built from TRBV7-9 and TRBJ1-2; 7 bases fit TRBD1. Germline-derived CDR1 and CDR2 are SEHNR and FQNEAQ (reference sequence). CDR3 length equals 18 residues.

V gene TRBV9 combines with J gene TRBJ2-2, with 13 bases lining up with TRBD2. Germline V lookup: CDR1 SGDLS, CDR2 YYNGEE. The CDR3 is 15 residues long. Trimming took 0 bases from V and 7 from J; bases not matched to a gene: 0. This CDR3 reads CASSVGTSGSGELFF. As DNA, the CDR3 is TGTGCCAGCAGCGTAGGGACTAGCGGGAGCGGGGAGCTGTTTTTT.

The V gene is TRBV5-1, the J gene TRBJ1-4; D remains unclear. CDR3 size: 17 residues. V was pared by 0 bases and J by 0 bases, with 12 bases between. Per the germline V gene, CDR1 is SGHRS and CDR2 is YFSETQ. Here the CDR3 reads CASSLVGQPSTNEKLFF. The CDR3 DNA reads as TGCGCCAGCAGCTTGGTGGGCCAGCCCTCAACTAATGAAAAACTGTTTTTT.

The chain recombines TRBV5-6 with TRBJ2-2; TRBD1 agrees at 10 bases. The CDR3 consists of 16 residues. CDR1 is SGHDT and CDR2 is YYEEEE in the germline V gene. V was pared by 5 bases and J by 5 bases, with 9 bases of the junction left unmatched. The CDR3 reads CASSRDRGRSTGELFF. The CDR3, as DNA: TGTGCCAGCAGTCGAGACAGGGGGCGTTCGACCGGGGAGCTGTTTTTT.

This chain connects TRBV6-1 to TRBJ2-3, with D possibly matching TRBD1 (5 bases). This CDR3 is built from 14 residues. Germline V gene sequence: CDR1 MNHNS, CDR2 SASEGT. V gave up 3 bases and J gave up 5 bases, with 12 bases separating them. The chain's CDR3 is CASSEGLERDTQYF. The CDR3, as DNA: TGTGCCAGCAGTGAGGGGCTAGAACGAGATACGCAGTATTTT.

This sequence joins TRBV11-3 and TRBJ2-1; 9 bases match TRBD1. CDR1 is SGHNT and CDR2 is YENEEA in the germline V gene. J gave up 4 bases and V 5 bases, and 6 bases lay outside the gene matches. The CDR3 contains 15 residues. This CDR3 is CASSQGQGSYNEQFF. The CDR3 region has the DNA TGTGCCAGCAGCCAAGGACAGGGGTCTTACAATGAGCAGTTCTTC.

The gene calls are TRBV28 and TRBJ1-5; D is uncertain. Germline loops: CDR1 MDHEN, CDR2 SYDVKM. The V end lost 8 bases, the J end lost 2 bases, and 13 bases lay between the germline ends. The CDR3 has 14 amino acids. The CDR3 sequence is CASGERARNQPQHF. CDR3 bases: TGTGCCAGCGGGGAGAGGGCACGCAATCAGCCCCAGCATTTT.

This chain connects TRBV19 to TRBJ1-2; no reliable D call. V gave up 7 bases and J gave up 0 bases, with 15 bases separating them. From germline, CDR1 is LNHDA and CDR2 SQIVND (reference sequence). This CDR3 contains 15 residues. The CDR3 region is CASKEEKLANYGYTF. The CDR3 bases are TGTGCCAGTAAGGAGGAGAAACTAGCTAACTATGGCTACACCTTC.

This chain uses TRBV4-3 with TRBJ1-1; a weak D match, TRBD1 (5 bases). The V end lost 1 base, the J end lost 3 bases, and 12 bases lay between the germline ends. This CDR3 has 15 residues. Germline CDR1 reads LGHNA; CDR2 reads YSLEER. Written as DNA, the CDR3 is TGCGCCAGCAGCCAAGGAAGGGGCTGGGACACTGAAGCTTTCTTT. Its translation: CASSQGRGWDTEAFF.

The rearrangement links TRBV6-1 to TRBJ1-3; no reliable D call. This CDR3 has 12 amino acids. V was cut by 7 bases and J by 8 bases, with 12 bases left in between. CDR1 MNHNS and CDR2 SASEGT come from the germline V gene. Written as DNA, the CDR3 is TGTGCCAGCACTTGGCCGGCGGACACCATATATTTT. Translated, it gives CASTWPADTIYF.

The chain carries TRBV7-2 and TRBJ2-7; TRBD2 matches 9 bases. Germline V lookup: CDR1 SGHTA, CDR2 FQGNSA. V dropped 4 bases and J dropped 1; count of bases not matched to a gene: 2. CDR3 length: 14 residues. CDR3 DNA sequence: TGTGCCAGCAGCTACACTAGCGGGTCCTACGAGCAGTACTTC. Translating gives CASSYTSGSYEQYF.

This CDR3 reads CASSTADSGNTIYF. CDR3 bases: TGTGCCAGCAGTACCGCAGACTCTGGAAACACCATATATTTT. The V and J genes are TRBV2 and TRBJ1-3; D is undetermined. CDR1 and CDR2 (germline): SNHLY, FYNNEI. The CDR3 is made up of 14 amino acids. V shed 5 bases and J shed 0 bases, with 8 bases lying between them.

The chain couples TRBV5-4 to TRBJ2-7; 7 bases fit TRBD1. Germline V gene data show CDR1 as SGHNT and CDR2 as YYREEE (reference sequence). Germline trimming cut 7 bases from V and 4 bases from J; bases unmatched to any gene: 11. The CDR3 runs to 14 residues. The CDR3 protein is CASHRTGEQYEQYF. Here the CDR3 DNA reads TGTGCCAGCCACAGAACAGGGGAGCAGTACGAGCAGTACTTC.